This entry describes one TCR beta chain. Its antigen remains unidentified. No clone much larger than this one lies a single base away; base qualities are absent. The library was obtained by the immunoSEQ multiplex PCR assay. The deep sequencing platform assayed about 90,000 TCR templates per sample. Genomic DNA extracted from sorted T cells was used for TCRbeta CDR3 sequencing. As for the authors' bioinformatics: Clonal analysis of TCRbeta CDR3 data was done in the R programming language. Alloreactive CD4+ and CD8+ clones were identified by comparing unstimulated samples to CFSE-low samples taken after the reaction. By matching sequences to the repertoires of sorted unstimulated Treg and non-Treg cells, each alloreactive CD4+ clone was assigned a regulatory or non-regulatory origin. TCRdb retrieved this table from immuneACCESS and kept in-frame rearrangements only. Not all clones are present; in checked studies, unresolved V genes account for under half, and no reason is known for the remainder. V and J calls and clone size follow that table, whereas D and trimming were derived from the DNA. This sample lists around 100,000 clones; over 90% were detected once. The ten most abundant clones make up less than 1.5% of the sample.

This sample was included in a study of siplizumab effects on memory and regulatory T cells (dated by TCRdb to the late 2010s). Broadly, across the study: The effect of the anti-CD2 antibody siplizumab on alloreactive T-cell subsets was examined in allogeneic mixed lymphocyte reactions constructed from human PBMCs. Overall study outcomes, separate from this receptor: Of the alloreactive CD4+ clones that could be mapped, the Treg-derived share averaged around 64% with siplizumab compared with 26.9% in control reactions. Siplizumab significantly reduced the cumulative frequency of alloreactive sequences traceable to unstimulated CD4+ memory T cells. For roughly 75-97% of proliferating CD4+ or CD8+ clones, no naive or memory phenotype could be assigned. Because sequences at frequencies below about 10^-5 were poorly captured, only a minor fraction of alloreactive clones could be mapped back to unstimulated subsets. The suppressive function of proliferating Tregs from siplizumab cultures was not functionally confirmed. Unstimulated naive T cells appeared more diverse than memory T cells, and naive cells seemed to contribute substantially to the alloresponse.

TCRbeta CDR3 sequencing was performed on sorted unstimulated T cells and on proliferating T cells recovered from mixed lymphocyte reactions. Fresh whole blood from roughly ten HLA-typed healthy donors was used to isolate PBMCs. To map where alloreactive clones came from, CD4+ non-regulatory T cells in the unstimulated state were FACS-sorted. The TCR comes from a human donor in good health. Sequencing used non-Treg CD4+ T cells sorted from blood. This specimen's cell subset or site label, per the study, means: FACS-sorted unstimulated CD4+ non-regulatory T cells.

The DNA is as follows: TGTGCCAGCAGCTACGAGGATAGCAATTGGAATGAGCAGTTCTTC. Its translation is CASSYEDSNWNEQFF. The chain links TRBV11-3 with TRBJ2-1, with the D gene call left open. The germline V gene sets CDR1 to SGHNT and CDR2 to YENEEA. Reading from cysteine to phenylalanine, the CDR3 counts 15 amino acids. Just CDR3 DNA is preserved here, 45 bases in frame from base 1. V is cut by 4 bases and J by 7 bases, and the space between the germline ends is 17 bases.